The rows below give T cell receptor beta chains drawn from one sample of a study of T cells after yellow fever vaccination. One entry per CDR3 protein, called by TCRdb with MiXCR from the 5' RACE reads. Of a few hundred thousand distinct CDR3 sequences listed, 4.1% were seen once; the top ten hold roughly 24%. This sample comprised PBMCs, obtained 5 days after the yellow fever booster vaccination. The source of these receptors is a man younger than 35 who received the YFV17D yellow fever vaccine. CDR3s include the opening cysteine and the closing phenylalanine or tryptophan. Each record gives: J gene, V gene, CDR3 length, D gene, clone size, CDR3 DNA, CDR3 protein. A D gene is named only where the DNA matches it firmly. A row's size may be missing; if present it is once, few, many or a size class.

TRBJ2-2,TRBV21-1,14,NA,many,TGTGCCAGCAAGGGGGATTCGAACACCGGGGAGCTGTTTTTT,CASKGDSNTGELFF
TRBJ2-2,TRBV7-2,18,NA,NA,TGTGCCAGCAGCGTGGGGGCAGGGGAGATGACGAACACCGGGGAGCTGTTTTTT,CASSVGAGEMTNTGELFF
TRBJ2-3,TRBV30,13,NA,NA,TGTGCCTGGACCTACGGCAGCACAGATACGCAGTATTTT,CAWTYGSTDTQYF
TRBJ1-2,TRBV29-1,11,NA,many,TGCAGCGCCTGGAGACAATTCGAGTACACCTTC,CSAWRQFEYTF
TRBJ1-3,TRBV5-1,15,NA,NA,TGCGCCAGCAGCTTGGCCGCGGGCCCCGGAAACACCATATATTTT,CASSLAAGPGNTIYF
TRBJ2-5,TRBV3-1,15,NA,few,TGTGCCAGCAGCCCCACCACGGGGGCCCGGGAGACCCAGTACTTC,CASSPTTGARETQYF
TRBJ2-7,TRBV5-1,15,TRBD1,many,TGCGCCAGCAGCTTGGTCGGGACAGGCACCTACGAGCAGTACTTC,CASSLVGTGTYEQYF
TRBJ2-5,TRBV14,11,NA,NA,TGTGCCAGCGCCAGGGGTGAGACCCAGTACTTC,CASARGETQYF
TRBJ1-2,TRBV5-1,14,NA,many,TGCGCCAGCAGCTTGATTCCAGGGACCTATGGCTACACCTTC,CASSLIPGTYGYTF
TRBJ1-1,TRBV5-1,14,TRBD1,NA,TGCGCCAGCAGCTTGGACAGGGGAAGCACTGAAGCTTTCTTT,CASSLDRGSTEAFF
TRBJ1-2,TRBV20-1,14,NA,many,TGCAGTGCTCCCCCAGGGACTGCTTCCTATGGCTACACCTTC,CSAPPGTASYGYTF
TRBJ1-2,TRBV6-6,12,NA,NA,TGTGCCAGCAGTCAACAGGGACATGGCTACACCTTC,CASSQQGHGYTF
TRBJ2-5,TRBV7-2,17,NA,NA,TGTGCCAGCAGCCCAACCCGTTATTCGGGCCATCAAGAGACCCAGTACTTC,CASSPTRYSGHQETQYF
TRBJ1-2,TRBV11-2,11,NA,NA,TGTGCCAGCAGCTCCGGGCCAGTCGACACCTTC,CASSSGPVDTF
TRBJ1-5,TRBV20-1,12,NA,few,TGCAGTGCTAGACTTGGGATTGAGCCCCAGCATTTT,CSARLGIEPQHF
TRBJ1-5,TRBV15,15,NA,many,TGTGCCACCAGCAGAGATTTGCAGGTCAATCAGCCCCAGCATTTT,CATSRDLQVNQPQHF
TRBJ2-1,TRBV7-2,15,NA,many,TGTGCCAGCAGCTTAGCGCTGGGCAGGTCAGTTGAGCAGTTCTTC,CASSLALGRSVEQFF
TRBJ1-2,TRBV5-1,14,NA,many,TGCGCCAGCAGCTTGTCGACGGGTCCGGATGGCTACACCTTC,CASSLSTGPDGYTF
TRBJ1-5,TRBV19,14,NA,NA,TGTGCCAGTAGTATGGTACAGCTCAATCAGCCCCAGCATTTT,CASSMVQLNQPQHF
TRBJ2-1,TRBV20-1,12,TRBD2,few,TGCAGACCAGCGGGGGGATCTAATGAGCAGTTCTTC,CRPAGGSNEQFF
TRBJ1-5,TRBV7-3,13,NA,few,TGTGCCAGCAGCCCCACGATAAATCAGCCCCAGCATTTT,CASSPTINQPQHF
TRBJ2-5,TRBV19,13,NA,few,TGTGCCAGTAGTATCAGGGGCCAAGAGACCCAGTACTTC,CASSIRGQETQYF
TRBJ2-5,TRBV5-1,15,TRBD1,few,TGCGCCAGCAGCTTGAGGGGGCCGTTGTGGGAGACCCAGTACTTC,CASSLRGPLWETQYF
TRBJ2-1,TRBV28,14,TRBD2,NA,TGTGCCAGCAAGGGACTAGCGGGTTACAATGAGCAGTTCTTC,CASKGLAGYNEQFF
TRBJ2-1,TRBV3-1,15,NA,NA,TGTGCCAGCAGCCTCCGTTTGAGCGGGTTAAATGAGCAGTTCTTC,CASSLRLSGLNEQFF
TRBJ1-2,TRBV5-1,12,TRBD1,few,TGCGCCAGCAGCTACGGGACAGAGGGCTACACCTTC,CASSYGTEGYTF
TRBJ1-6,TRBV29-1,13,NA,many,TGCAGCGTTGTTGAAGGAACTAATTCACCCCTCCACTTT,CSVVEGTNSPLHF
TRBJ2-1,TRBV5-1,16,NA,many,TGCGCCAGCAGCCTCGGTCTAGGGCCGGGGTTCAATGAGCAGTTCTTC,CASSLGLGPGFNEQFF
TRBJ2-4,TRBV19,20,TRBD2,few,TGTGCCAGTAGTATCCCCTGGACTAGCGGGGGGGCTCTAGCCAAAAACATTCAGTACTTC,CASSIPWTSGGALAKNIQYF
TRBJ1-1,TRBV4-1,15,NA,few,TGCGCCAGCAGCCAGAGGGGGACTATGAACACTGAAGCTTTCTTT,CASSQRGTMNTEAFF
TRBJ2-5,TRBV6-5,14,NA,many,TGTGCCAGCAGTTACGGGACTCTACAAGAGACCCAGTACTTC,CASSYGTLQETQYF
TRBJ1-1,TRBV6-1,15,NA,many,TGTGCCAGCAGTGAAGCTGGTGGGGGCGGGACTGAAGCTTTCTTT,CASSEAGGGGTEAFF